This TCR beta chain comes out of a study of CD8 T cells in ankylosing spondylitis. To note about this clonotype: Its antigen remains unidentified.

The CDR3 covers 13 residues. The V gene lost 6 bases and the J gene lost 2 bases, with 9 bases spanning the gap. Overall study results and limits: Reactive arthritis synovial fluid and blood previously showed some of these motif variants. Characteristic of ankylosing spondylitis blood, it appeared, was a TCR beta motif comprising several highly homologous variants.

One entry per CDR3 protein, called by TCRdb with MiXCR from the 5' RACE reads. The sample records about 300,000 distinct CDR3 sequences, approximately 10% being singletons. This sequence was found in a female donor with ankylosing spondylitis or in good health (not recorded which). The V and J genes are TRBV12-3 or TRBV12-4 and TRBJ2-3; D is ambiguous. The specimen was blood, either unsorted or a sorted T cell fraction (not recorded which). This CDR3 reads CASSKIDTDTQYF. The CDR3 DNA sequence: TGTGCCAGCAGCAAAATTGACACAGATACGCAGTATTTT.